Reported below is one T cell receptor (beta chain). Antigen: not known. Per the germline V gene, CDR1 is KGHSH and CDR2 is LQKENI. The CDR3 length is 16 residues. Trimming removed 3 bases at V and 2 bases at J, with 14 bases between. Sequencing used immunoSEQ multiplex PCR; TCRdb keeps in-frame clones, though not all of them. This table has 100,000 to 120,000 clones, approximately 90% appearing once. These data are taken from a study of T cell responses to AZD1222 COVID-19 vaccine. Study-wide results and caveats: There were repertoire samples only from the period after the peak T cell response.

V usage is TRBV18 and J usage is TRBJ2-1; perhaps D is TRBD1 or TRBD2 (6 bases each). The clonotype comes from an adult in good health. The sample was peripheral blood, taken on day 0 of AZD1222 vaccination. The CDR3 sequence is CASSPGGGTAYNEQFF. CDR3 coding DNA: TGTGCCAGCTCACCGGGGGGCGGGACCGCCTACAATGAGCAGTTCTTC. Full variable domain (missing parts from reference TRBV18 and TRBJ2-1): NAGVMQNPRHLVRRRGQEARLRCSPMKGHSHVYWYRQLPEEGLKFMVYLQKENIIDESGMPKERFSAEFPKEGPSILRIQQVVRGDSAAYFCASSPGGGTAYNEQFFGPGTRLTVL.